Listed here are 29 T cell receptor beta chains from one sample, sequenced in a study of OX40 agonist ivuxolimab in advanced cancers. Using immunoSEQ multiplex PCR, the repertoire was profiled, and TCRdb retains in-frame clones only, with some absent. The repertoire holds about 100,000 clones, with around 90% as singletons. The starting material was CD4+ or CD8+ T cells sorted from blood, obtained in a trial of the OX40 agonist ivuxolimab. Receptor source: an adult with an advanced solid tumor such as melanoma, head and neck, liver or kidney cancer.

This clone has more than one count but fewer than ten. The V call is TRBV11-2, the J call TRBJ1-2; 7 bases fit TRBD1. This CDR3 spans 13 amino acids. Germline V CDR1 and CDR2: SGHAT, FQNNGV. The V and J ends lost 4 bases and 7 bases, in that order; junction bases with no gene match: 6. In DNA form, the CDR3 reads TGTGCCAGCAGCTCTGACTCAGGGGGTGGCTACACCTTC. Translated: CASSSDSGGGYTF.

J is TRBJ2-1 and V is TRBV6-6, with D perhaps being TRBD1 or TRBD2 (6 bases each). In germline, CDR1 is MNHNY, CDR2 SVGAGI (reference sequence). The CDR3 runs to 14 residues. With 0 bases removed from V and 9 bases from J, the gap between germline ends came to 12 bases. The CDR3 loop reads CASSYSEGGGEQFF. CDR3 bases: TGTGCCAGCAGTTACTCGGAAGGGGGAGGTGAGCAGTTCTTC.

This chain links TRBV28 with TRBJ2-4, with a possible D match to TRBD1 (6 bases). Germline lookup yields CDR1 MDHEN and CDR2 SYDVKM. The CDR3 contains 17 residues. Trimming removed 2 bases at V and 3 bases at J, with 17 bases between. Here the CDR3 reads CASSLGTPRSVKNIQYF. CDR3 DNA sequence: TGTGCCAGCAGTTTAGGGACACCCCGGAGCGTCAAAAACATTCAGTACTTC.

This clone was picked up one time. The J gene is TRBJ2-1, the V gene TRBV2, with D possibly matching TRBD2 (5 bases). This CDR3 comprises 12 residues. V lost 5 bases to trimming and J lost 8 bases, with 10 bases between them. Germline CDR1 reads SNHLY; CDR2 reads FYNNEI. The CDR3 loop is CASSTSAHEQFF. CDR3 coding DNA: TGTGCCAGCAGTACTAGTGCTCATGAGCAGTTCTTC.

This chain uses TRBV30 with TRBJ2-2, with D tentatively TRBD1 (6 bases). This CDR3 is built from 15 residues. Germline values: CDR1 GTSNPN, CDR2 SVGIG (reference sequence). V gave up 3 bases and J gave up 4 bases, with 15 bases separating them. CDR3 in DNA: TGTGCCTGGAGGAGGGGGAAAGTAGCCACCGGGGAGCTGTTTTTT. This sequence encodes CAWRRGKVATGELFF.

The CDR3 DNA follows: TGTGCCAGCAGGAGGGGGGAGTGGGAAGATACGCAGTATTTT. Encoded protein: CASRRGEWEDTQYF. The V and J genes are TRBV9 and TRBJ2-3; D could derive from TRBD1 or TRBD2 (6 bases each). V shed 5 bases and J shed 5 bases, with 15 bases lying between them. Germline lookup yields CDR1 SGDLS and CDR2 YYNGEE. This CDR3 has 14 residues.

V gene TRBV4-3 combines with J gene TRBJ2-5; 10 bases are a match to TRBD1. CDR1 is LGHNA, CDR2 YSLEER, per germline. V gave up 0 bases and J gave up 3 bases; unmatched junction bases: 7. The CDR3 extends over 17 amino acids. CDR3 loop: CASSQDLWGTGEETQYF. The CDR3 nucleotides read TGCGCCAGCAGCCAAGATCTTTGGGGGACAGGGGAAGAGACCCAGTACTTC.

The chain is built from TRBV10-1 and TRBJ2-3; D remains ambiguous. Germline V gene lookup returns CDR1 WNHNN and CDR2 SYGVQD (reference sequence). The CDR3 totals 14 residues. V lost 5 bases, J lost 6 bases, and 15 bases lay in between. The CDR3 is CASSTGGVPDTQYF. CDR3 in DNA: TGCGCCAGCAGTACTGGTGGGGTACCGGATACGCAGTATTTT.

The chain carries TRBV6-1 and TRBJ1-3; the D gene is possibly TRBD1 (6 bases). V was pared by 4 bases and J by 3 bases, with 16 bases between. The germline V gene encodes CDR1 MNHNS and CDR2 SASEGT. The length of the CDR3 is 16 residues. CDR3 in DNA: TGTGCCAGCAGTGTTAAACTGGGGGCGAATGGAAACACCATATATTTT. Protein product: CASSVKLGANGNTIYF.

V is TRBV9 and J is TRBJ1-2; D is perhaps TRBD1 (5 bases). The CDR3 runs to 14 residues. CDR1 and CDR2 (germline): SGDLS, YYNGEE. V gave up 1 base and J gave up 4 bases, with 11 bases separating them. The CDR3 loop reads CASSVHLGGYGYTF. CDR3 DNA: TGTGCCAGCAGCGTACATTTGGGGGGCTATGGCTACACCTTC. Looking up the rest from reference TRBV9 and TRBJ1-2 gives the full variable domain: DSGVTQTPKHLITATGQRVTLRCSPRSGDLSVYWYQQSLDQGLQFLIQYYNGEERAKGNILERFSAQQFPDLHSELNLSSLELGDSALYFCASSVHLGGYGYTFGSGTRLTVV.

This sequence joins TRBV4-1 and TRBJ2-7; TRBD2 matches at 10 bases. The V gene's germline CDR1 is MGHRA and CDR2 YSYEKL. The CDR3 consists of 17 residues. V shed 4 bases, J shed 4 bases, and the junction held 13 bases outside the gene matches. The CDR3 sequence: CASSRLGSSGSIYEQYF. CDR3 coding DNA: TGCGCCAGCAGCCGCCTAGGTTCTAGCGGGAGTATATACGAGCAGTACTTC.

The rearrangement joins TRBV27 to TRBJ2-7; D perhaps matches TRBD1 (6 bases). In germline, CDR1 is MNHEY, CDR2 SMNVEV (reference sequence). V lost 3 bases, J lost 5 bases, and 20 bases lay in between. The CDR3 is 16 residues long. The DNA of the CDR3 is TGTGCCAGCAGTTTCGAAGGGGGATTTGGTTCTAACGAGCAGTACTTC. Its protein product is CASSFEGGFGSNEQYF.

The chain has TRBV19 and TRBJ2-5, with 8 bases that match TRBD2. This CDR3 is built from 19 residues. J was trimmed by 4 bases and V by 6 bases; bases with no gene match: 22. Germline V CDR1 and CDR2: LNHDA, SQIVND (reference sequence). CDR3 protein: CASSGTYSFSGKGGETQYF. CDR3 in DNA: TGTGCCAGTAGCGGAACTTATTCCTTTAGCGGGAAAGGCGGAGAGACCCAGTACTTC.

The J gene is TRBJ2-1, the V gene TRBV7-9; 16 bases map to TRBD2. The CDR3 totals 18 residues. J was trimmed by 8 bases and V by 5 bases; bases with no gene match: 12. The germline V gene encodes CDR1 SEHNR and CDR2 FQNEAQ (reference sequence). CDR3 region: CASSMGLAGGRHDDEQFF. The CDR3 DNA sequence: TGTGCCAGCAGCATGGGACTAGCGGGAGGGCGTCATGACGATGAGCAGTTCTTC.

The CDR3 reads CASSYSTLAGGYEQYF. DNA of the CDR3: TGTGCCAGCAGTTACTCGACCCTAGCGGGAGGGTACGAGCAGTACTTC. This chain connects TRBV6-6 to TRBJ2-5; 12 bases map to TRBD2. The J call may be wrong; the DNA end is better matched by TRBJ2-7. In germline, CDR1 is MNHNY, CDR2 SVGAGI (reference sequence). The length of the CDR3 is 16 residues.

V and J are TRBV2 and TRBJ1-5; no clear D gene. CDR1 is SNHLY and CDR2 is FYNNEI in the germline V gene. The CDR3 consists of 13 residues. V gave up 8 bases and J gave up 0 bases, with 8 bases separating them. The CDR3: CASAPDSNQPQHF. The CDR3 DNA is TGTGCCAGCGCGCCCGATAGCAATCAGCCCCAGCATTTT.

The chain uses TRBV19 and TRBJ1-5; TRBD1 might be the D (6 bases). CDR1 and CDR2 from the germline V gene are LNHDA and SQIVND (reference sequence). The CDR3 has 20 residues. Trimming took off 4 bases at V and 0 bases at J, with 25 bases between the two ends. The CDR3 coding sequence is TGTGCCAGTAGTACCCACCAACTCCTTGCGGGGGGACATAGCAATCAGCCCCAGCATTTT. It specifies CASSTHQLLAGGHSNQPQHF. Full variable domain (remainder filled in from reference TRBV19 and TRBJ1-5): DGGITQSPKYLFRKEGQNVTLSCEQNLNHDAMYWYRQDPGQGLRLIYYSQIVNDFQKGDIAEGYSVSREKKESFPLTVTSAQKNPTAFYLCASSTHQLLAGGHSNQPQHFGDGTRLSIL.

This chain joins TRBV5-1 and TRBJ1-2, with D perhaps TRBD1 (6 bases). Per germline, CDR1 SGHRS and CDR2 YFSETQ. Trimming cost V 8 bases and J 5 bases, with 16 bases left between them. The CDR3 covers 13 residues. CDR3 region: CASTQQGTYGYTF. Here the CDR3 DNA reads TGCGCCAGTACCCAGCAGGGGACTTATGGCTACACCTTC.

Note on this clone: Its ends do not fully match the called genes, so a read error is possible. The chain combines TRBV19 with TRBJ2-1, with 9 bases that match TRBD1. This CDR3 is 12 amino acids long. The germline V gene has CDR1 LNHDA and CDR2 SQIVND (reference sequence). Here the CDR3 DNA reads TGTGCCAGTAGTCTCCGGGACAGGGTCGAAGTCTTC. Amino acids: CASSLRDRVEVF.

V gene TRBV7-2 combines with J gene TRBJ1-4; 12 nucleotides agree with TRBD1. V was pared by 5 bases and J by 5 bases, with 9 bases of the junction left unmatched. CDR1 is SGHTA and CDR2 is FQGNSA in the germline V gene. This CDR3 has 17 amino acids. The CDR3 DNA follows: TGTGCCAGCAGCGAAAGGGGACAGGGGGCCTTGAATGAAAAACTGTTTTTT. As protein: CASSERGQGALNEKLFF.

V usage is TRBV15 and J usage is TRBJ1-3; D is undetermined. The CDR3 is 14 amino acids. The V gene lost 4 bases and the J gene lost 0 bases, with 7 bases spanning the gap. Germline loops: CDR1 LNHNV, CDR2 YYDKDF (reference sequence). The CDR3 DNA reads TGTGCCACCAGCACCTCTGGCTCTGGAAACACCATATATTTT. This codes for CATSTSGSGNTIYF.

The J gene is TRBJ2-1, the V gene TRBV10-3; D call uncertain. CDR1 is ENHRY and CDR2 is SYGVKD in the germline V gene. V was pared by 3 bases and J by 8 bases, with 11 bases between. The CDR3 consists of 13 residues. CDR3 amino acids: CAISDRLEYEQFF. In nucleotides, the CDR3 is TGTGCCATCAGTGACCGTCTAGAGTATGAGCAGTTCTTC.

V is TRBV7-9 and J is TRBJ2-2; TRBD2 matches at 12 bases. The germline V gene has CDR1 SEHNR and CDR2 FQNEAQ (reference sequence). The V and J ends lost 5 bases and 6 bases, in that order; junction bases with no gene match: 13. CDR3 length: 18 amino acids. The CDR3 nucleotides read TGTGCCAGCAGCCGAATGACTAGCGGGAGTCATCTCGCCGGGGAGCTGTTTTTT. Encoded protein: CASSRMTSGSHLAGELFF.

The V gene is TRBV6-1, the J gene TRBJ2-5; 13 bases map to TRBD2. Unmatched junction bases numbered 9, after V lost 3 bases and J lost 5 bases. Per germline, CDR1 MNHNS and CDR2 SASEGT. This CDR3 region has 17 residues. CDR3 DNA sequence: TGTGCCAGCAGTGATCAGGAGGGACTAGCGGGATTTGAGACCCAGTACTTC. Residues: CASSDQEGLAGFETQYF.

The chain carries TRBV5-1 and TRBJ2-7; 8 positions agree with TRBD1. V lost 4 bases to trimming and J lost 6 bases; unmatched junction nucleotides: 18. CDR1 and CDR2 (germline): SGHRS, YFSETQ. The CDR3 spans 17 residues. CDR3 protein: CASSRRNRQGLPGEQYF. CDR3 DNA: TGCGCCAGCAGCAGACGGAATAGACAGGGGCTTCCTGGCGAGCAGTACTTC.

The J gene is TRBJ2-1, the V gene TRBV20-1; D unclear. V lost 6 bases and J 8 bases, leaving 8 bases between the germline ends. The CDR3 is 10 amino acids. Germline V gene lookup returns CDR1 DFQATT and CDR2 SNEGSKA (reference sequence). The CDR3 protein is CSAEKDEQFF. For the CDR3, the DNA is TGCAGTGCCGAGAAAGATGAGCAGTTCTTC.

V is TRBV25-1 and J is TRBJ2-3, with a weak D call TRBD2 (6 bases). Germline CDR1 is MGHDK and CDR2 is SYGVNS. The CDR3 sequence is 13 residues long. V shed 4 bases and J shed 4 bases, with 9 bases lying between them. The CDR3 DNA follows: TGTGCCAGCAGTGTCCCGGGGGCAGATACGCAGTATTTT. Protein: CASSVPGADTQYF.

CDR3 in amino acids: CASSITTDNYGYTF. The CDR3, as DNA: TGTGCCAGCAGCATTACGACGGATAACTATGGCTACACCTTC. The chain combines TRBV7-2 with TRBJ1-2; D gene ambiguous. Germline V gene sequence: CDR1 SGHTA, CDR2 FQGNSA. Deletions cut 5 bases from V and 1 base from J, with 11 bases between. The CDR3 has 14 residues.

J is TRBJ2-2 and V is TRBV25-1, with a tentative D call TRBD2 (6 bases). This CDR3 region has 13 residues. Germline V CDR1 and CDR2: MGHDK, SYGVNS. V dropped 2 bases and J dropped 8 bases, with 9 bases sitting between them. The CDR3 here is CASSEGGRGELFF. The DNA for the CDR3 is TGTGCCAGCAGTGAAGGAGGGAGGGGGGAGCTGTTTTTT.